These 23 T cell receptor beta chains came from one sample sequenced in a study of OX40 agonist ivuxolimab in advanced cancers. Clones were read by immunoSEQ multiplex PCR, and TCRdb kept only the in-frame ones, dropping some. The repertoire holds 80,000 or so clones, around 87% seen once, with 0.25% to 0.4% in the top ten. The material sequenced was CD4+ or CD8+ T cells sorted from blood, taken in a trial of the OX40 agonist ivuxolimab. The receptor set was obtained from an adult with an advanced solid tumor such as melanoma, head and neck, liver or kidney cancer.

V usage is TRBV28 and J usage is TRBJ1-6; D is uncertain. V dropped 1 base and J dropped 0 bases, with 10 bases sitting between them. The CDR3 extends over 17 amino acids. The V gene's germline CDR1 is MDHEN and CDR2 SYDVKM. CDR3 coding DNA: TGTGCCAGCAGTTTATTGTCGACCCCCTCCTATAATTCACCCCTCCACTTT. Its translation is CASSLLSTPSYNSPLHF.

CDR3 loop: CASSRGTGGCV. Written as DNA, the CDR3 is TGCGCCAGCAGCCGGGGGACAGGGGGTTGCGTC. The chain uses TRBV5-1 and TRBJ2-7; 11 nucleotides line up with TRBD1. The germline CDR1 and CDR2 sequences are SGHRS and YFSETQ. The CDR3 has 11 amino acids.

Only one count was recorded for this clone. This chain joins TRBV6-5 and TRBJ1-3, with D perhaps TRBD1 (6 bases). The V and J ends lost 0 bases and 3 bases respectively, with 12 bases between them. This CDR3 spans 16 amino acids. From germline, CDR1 is MNHEY and CDR2 SVGAGI. CDR3 nucleotide sequence: TGTGCCAGCAGTTACTCGTCGGGGGCACTTGGAAACACCATATATTTT. As protein: CASSYSSGALGNTIYF.

This clone was counted a single time. The V gene is TRBV5-1, the J gene TRBJ1-1; D is uncertain. The CDR3 loop spans 14 amino acids. Germline V gene sequence: CDR1 SGHRS, CDR2 YFSETQ. With 2 bases removed from V and 1 base from J, the gap between germline ends came to 9 bases. CDR3 residues: CASSFGKENTEAFF. In DNA form, the CDR3 reads TGCGCCAGCAGCTTCGGGAAAGAGAACACTGAAGCTTTCTTT.

The chain is built from TRBV30 and TRBJ1-6; D possibly corresponds to TRBD1 (6 bases). Germline V gene lookup returns CDR1 GTSNPN and CDR2 SVGIG (reference sequence). The V gene lost 2 bases and the J gene lost 10 bases, with 15 bases spanning the gap. The CDR3 contains 14 residues. The CDR3 here is CAWSSLDSGSPLHF. CDR3 coding DNA: TGTGCCTGGAGTTCACTGGACAGCGGGTCACCCCTCCACTTT. Full variable domain (missing parts from reference TRBV30 and TRBJ1-6): SQTIHQWPATLVQPVGSPLSLECTVEGTSNPNLYWYRQAAGRGLQLLFYSVGIGQISSEVPQNLSASRPQDRQFILSSKKLLLSDSGFYLCAWSSLDSGSPLHFGNGTRLTVT.

In DNA form, the CDR3 reads TGTGCCAGCAGGCACCCGACGTCCTACGAGCAGTACGTC. Translation: CASRHPTSYEQYV. The chain combines TRBV6-5 with TRBJ2-7; no firm D call. The CDR3 consists of 13 residues. The germline V and J ends were trimmed by 6 bases and 1 base, with 10 bases remaining between them. Germline values: CDR1 MNHEY, CDR2 SVGAGI.

The chain has TRBV5-1 and TRBJ1-1; no definite D call. CDR1 and CDR2 (germline): SGHRS, YFSETQ. This CDR3 region has 14 residues. Trimming left V 5 bases short and J 2 bases short, with 13 bases between. The CDR3 is CASSYRLDNTEAFF. The CDR3 DNA reads as TGCGCCAGCAGTTACCGGCTGGATAACACTGAAGCTTTCTTT.

The CDR3 bases are TGTGCCAGCAGCTTAACCCCGGGACAGGGGCCAGATACGCAGTATTTT. As protein: CASSLTPGQGPDTQYF. The J gene is TRBJ2-3, the V gene TRBV7-3; 10 positions agree with TRBD1. The germline gives CDR1 SGHTA, CDR2 FQGTGA. J lost 4 bases, V lost 0 bases, and 4 bases had no gene match. CDR3 size: 16 residues.

The J gene is TRBJ1-5, the V gene TRBV6-1, with D tentatively TRBD1 (6 bases). Looked up from germline, CDR1 is MNHNS and CDR2 is SASEGT. The CDR3 length is 15 residues. The V gene lost 5 bases and the J gene lost 0 bases, with 11 bases spanning the gap. The CDR3 is CASSSDSYSNQPQHF. DNA for the CDR3: TGTGCCAGCAGTTCGGACAGTTATAGCAATCAGCCCCAGCATTTT.

The V call is TRBV7-8, the J call TRBJ2-7; D might be TRBD1 (6 bases). Per the germline V gene, CDR1 is SGHVS and CDR2 is FQNEAQ. Trimming left V 2 bases short and J 4 bases short, with 12 bases between. CDR3 length: 14 amino acids. Written as DNA, the CDR3 is TGTGCCAGCAGCTTACTATCGAGGGGGTACGAGCAGTACGTC. Translating gives CASSLLSRGYEQYV.

This clone was observed once. The chain combines TRBV7-2 with TRBJ2-7; no clear D gene. Germline values: CDR1 SGHTA, CDR2 FQGNSA. The CDR3 contains 12 residues. V lost 5 bases to trimming and J lost 6 bases, with 11 bases between them. CDR3 in DNA: TGTGCCAGCAGCCCCAGTGGGGTCGAGCAGTACGTC. Its translation: CASSPSGVEQYV.

The chain uses TRBV5-1 and TRBJ2-1; 9 nucleotides align to TRBD1. The CDR3 consists of 16 residues. The J segment lost 7 bases and the V segment lost 4 bases, leaving 12 bases of the junction unmatched. CDR1 and CDR2 (germline): SGHRS, YFSETQ. The CDR3 DNA follows: TGCGCCAGCAGCCGGGAACCCGGGACAGGGAGAAATGAGCAGTTCTTC. It specifies CASSREPGTGRNEQFF.

The genes are TRBV5-1 and TRBJ2-2; D is perhaps TRBD1 or TRBD2 (5 bases each). V was cut by 4 bases and J by 1 base, with 14 bases left in between. The CDR3 contains 16 residues. Germline V gives CDR1 SGHRS, CDR2 YFSETQ. This CDR3 reads CASSLRDGRNTGELFF. CDR3 nucleotide sequence: TGCGCCAGCAGCCTCCGGGACGGAAGGAACACCGGGGAGCTGTTTTTT.

This chain joins TRBV28 and TRBJ2-1, with 8 bases aligning to TRBD2. V shed 5 bases and J 4 bases; nucleotides not matched to a gene: 4. The CDR3 length is 14 residues. Germline loops: CDR1 MDHEN, CDR2 SYDVKM. The CDR3 DNA reads TGTGCCAGCAGTGCTCCGGGAGGGTACAATGAGCAGTTCTTC. As protein: CASSAPGGYNEQFF. Combining the CDR3 with reference TRBV28 and TRBJ2-1 gives the whole variable domain DVKVTQSSRYLVKRTGEKVFLECVQDMDHENMFWYRQDPGLGLRLIYFSYDVKMKEKGDIPEGYSVSREKKERFSLILESASTNQTSMYLCASSAPGGYNEQFFGPGTRLTVL.

V gene TRBV18 combines with J gene TRBJ2-2, with D possibly being TRBD2 (6 bases). The CDR3 has 15 amino acids. With 3 bases removed from V and 5 bases from J, the gap between germline ends came to 13 bases. The germline gives CDR1 KGHSH, CDR2 LQKENI. CDR3 amino acids: CASSPTGAGTGELFF. As DNA, the CDR3 is TGTGCCAGCTCACCGACCGGGGCGGGGACCGGGGAGCTGTTTTTT.

This sequence joins TRBV6-1 and TRBJ2-5; a possible D gene is TRBD2 (5 bases). The CDR3 has 15 amino acids. Germline lookup yields CDR1 MNHNS and CDR2 SASEGT. The germline V and J ends were trimmed by 2 bases and 2 bases, with 12 bases remaining between them. The CDR3 DNA reads TGTGCCAGCAGTGAATACGGGGTCCGGCAAGAGACCCAGTACTTC. Residues: CASSEYGVRQETQYF.

The chain has TRBV4-2 and TRBJ2-1; 9 positions agree with TRBD2. Germline CDR1 LGHNA, CDR2 YNFKEQ. The CDR3 totals 16 residues. Trimming cost V 0 bases and J 6 bases; bases outside gene matches: 6. DNA for the CDR3: TGTGCCAGCAGCCAAGAGGGGCGGGGGGGCAGCAATGAGCAGTTCTTC. Protein: CASSQEGRGGSNEQFF.

This chain uses TRBV2 with TRBJ2-2; D perhaps matches TRBD1 (5 bases). Germline CDR1 is SNHLY and CDR2 is FYNNEI. The V end was cut by 5 bases, the J end by 6 bases, with 16 bases between. The CDR3 has 15 residues. The CDR3 protein is CASSRERGVAGELFF. CDR3 bases: TGTGCCAGCAGTAGGGAAAGGGGTGTTGCCGGGGAGCTGTTTTTT. Full variable domain (outside the CDR3, taken from reference TRBV2 and TRBJ2-2): EPEVTQTPSHQVTQMGQEVILRCVPISNHLYFYWYRQILGQKVEFLVSFYNNEISEKSEIFDDQFSVERPDGSNFTLKIRSTKLEDSAMYFCASSRERGVAGELFFGEGSRLTVL.

The J gene is TRBJ1-1, the V gene TRBV7-9; no clear D. CDR3 length: 15 amino acids. Germline assignment: CDR1 SEHNR and CDR2 FQNEAQ (reference sequence). V lost 1 base to trimming and J lost 0 bases, with 9 bases between them. CDR3 nucleotides: TGTGCCAGCAGCTTAGAGGTCCCGATGAACACTGAAGCTTTCTTT. Its protein is CASSLEVPMNTEAFF. Drawing the rest from reference TRBV7-9 and TRBJ1-1, the complete variable domain is DTGVSQNPRHKITKRGQNVTFRCDPISEHNRLYWYRQTLGQGPEFLTYFQNEAQLEKSRLLSDRFSAERPKGSFSTLEIQRTEQGDSAMYLCASSLEVPMNTEAFFGQGTRLTVV.

The chain has TRBV27 and TRBJ1-2; no reliable D call. Germline CDR1 is MNHEY and CDR2 is SMNVEV (reference sequence). The length of the CDR3 is 13 residues. V was cut by 2 bases and J by 5 bases, with 9 bases left in between. This CDR3 reads CASSLRAEYGYTF. In nucleotides, the CDR3 is TGTGCCAGCAGTTTACGGGCAGAATATGGCTACACCTTC.

This chain joins TRBV5-5 and TRBJ1-3; maybe TRBD1 (5 bases). This CDR3 has 16 amino acids. CDR1 and CDR2 (germline): SGHKS, YYEKEE (reference sequence). The V and J ends lost 0 bases and 0 bases respectively, with 10 bases between them. Here the CDR3 DNA reads TGTGCCAGCAGCTTGGGGGACGCCATCTCTGGAAACACCATATATTTT. Encoded protein: CASSLGDAISGNTIYF. The full variable domain, its missing parts supplied by reference TRBV5-5 and TRBJ1-3, is DAGVTQSPTHLIKTRGQQVTLRCSPISGHKSVSWYQQVLGQGPQFIFQYYEKEERGRGNFPDRFSARQFPNYSSELNVNALLLGDSALYLCASSLGDAISGNTIYFGEGSWLTVV.

The CDR3 DNA follows: TGTGCCAGCAGCTTCGTCCGGACTAGCGGGAGGGCCGGTACGCAGTATTTT. Translating it yields CASSFVRTSGRAGTQYF. The chain employs TRBV5-6 and TRBJ2-3, with TRBD2 matching over 15 bases. Germline trimming cut 2 bases from V and 8 bases from J; bases unmatched to any gene: 9. From germline, CDR1 is SGHDT and CDR2 YYEEEE. The CDR3 runs to 17 residues.

The chain is built from TRBV5-1 and TRBJ1-2, with 9 bases fitting TRBD1. The length of the CDR3 is 13 residues. Trimming cost V 4 bases and J 3 bases; bases outside gene matches: 1. Per the germline V gene, CDR1 is SGHRS and CDR2 is YFSETQ. The CDR3 is CASSGDRDYGYTF. The CDR3 coding sequence is TGCGCCAGCAGCGGGGACAGGGACTATGGCTACACCTTC.